The T cell receptor beta chain under discussion was sequenced for a study of beta chain features in type 1 diabetes. Points on this clone: Its matching antigen is unknown.

The length of the CDR3 is 13 residues. V was trimmed by 2 bases and J by 5 bases, leaving 11 bases between them. Germline V lookup: CDR1 SGDLS, CDR2 YYNGEE. Regarding the study as a whole: Shortening that was moderate but significant affected the TCRB CDR3s of Type 1 diabetes patients in all four CD4+ subsets.

cDNA synthesis used the whole RNA isolate, giving expressed TCRB sequences. The protocol was immunoSEQ multiplex PCR, while the TCRdb copy is restricted to in-frame clones and leaves out a portion. The sample carries just over 600,000 clones, less than 20% recorded once. The J gene is TRBJ2-7, the V gene TRBV9, with D perhaps matching TRBD1 or TRBD2 (6 bases each). Sequencing input: naive CD4+ T cells from blood. The clonotype comes from a man aged 18 to 29 in good health. This CDR3 is CASSVEGGNEQYF. In DNA form, the CDR3 reads TGTGCCAGCAGCGTTGAGGGGGGAAACGAGCAGTACTTC.